A single sample is the source of the 5 T cell receptor beta chains below, sequenced in a study of response to subunit inactivated influenza vaccine. TCRdb called the RT-PCR reads again in MiXCR, with one record for every CDR3 protein. The sample consists of more than 550,000 distinct CDR3 sequences, over 9.5% of them appearing once. The sequenced sample was PBMCs from blood, obtained on the day of vaccination. The receptors originated from a man aged 50 to 60 who received an inactivated influenza vaccine.

The genes are TRBV4-3 and TRBJ2-5; maybe TRBD2 (5 bases). V lost 1 base, J lost 5 bases, and 14 bases lay in between. This CDR3 region has 15 residues. Germline assignment: CDR1 LGHNA and CDR2 YSLEER. The CDR3 nucleotides read TGCGCCAGCAGCCAAGCGTCCTCGAGCGGCGAGACCCAGTACTTC. Protein product: CASSQASSSGETQYF.

V and J are TRBV7-2 and TRBJ2-1; no clear D. V was clipped by 5 bases and J by 1 base, with 15 bases between them. The CDR3 is made up of 16 amino acids. Germline CDR1 and CDR2: SGHTA and FQGNSA. CDR3 loop: CASSPSWGRSYNEQFF. CDR3 DNA: TGTGCCAGCAGCCCGAGCTGGGGAAGGTCCTACAATGAGCAGTTCTTC.

This clonotype came up a few times. This chain uses TRBV9 with TRBJ2-1, with 12 nucleotides matching TRBD2. The CDR3 runs 18 residues. With V trimmed by 0 bases and J by 6 bases, 10 bases remained unmatched. Germline values: CDR1 SGDLS, CDR2 YYNGEE. The CDR3 protein is CASSVAGSPSGRANEQFF. CDR3 DNA sequence: TGTGCCAGCAGCGTAGCTGGTAGTCCTAGCGGGAGGGCCAATGAGCAGTTCTTC.

This clonotype came up a few times. The chain couples TRBV7-9 to TRBJ2-7, with D uncertain. Per germline, CDR1 SEHNR and CDR2 FQNEAQ (reference sequence). The CDR3 has 13 residues. V was trimmed by 2 bases and J by 2 bases, leaving 7 bases between them. For the CDR3, the DNA is TGTGCCAGCAGCTTATTATCAGCCTACGAGCAGTACTTC. Its translation is CASSLLSAYEQYF.

Many counts were recorded for this clonotype. The chain uses TRBV6-6 and TRBJ2-7, with a tentative D call TRBD1 (5 bases). Trimming cost V 2 bases and J 4 bases, with 9 bases left between them. This CDR3 region has 13 residues. CDR1 is MNHNY and CDR2 is SVGAGI in the germline V gene (reference sequence). The CDR3 reads CASSYRQGYEQYF. CDR3 DNA: TGTGCCAGCAGTTACAGGCAGGGATACGAGCAGTACTTC.